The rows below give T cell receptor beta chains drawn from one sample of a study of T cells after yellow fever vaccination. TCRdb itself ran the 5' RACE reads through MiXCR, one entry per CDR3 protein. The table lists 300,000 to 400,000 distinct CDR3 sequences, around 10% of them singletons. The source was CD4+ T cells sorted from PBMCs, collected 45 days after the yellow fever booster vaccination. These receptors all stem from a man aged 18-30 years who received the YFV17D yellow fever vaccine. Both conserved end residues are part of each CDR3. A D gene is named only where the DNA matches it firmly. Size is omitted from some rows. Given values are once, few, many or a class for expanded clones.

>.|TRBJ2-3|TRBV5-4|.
CASSLVGFTDTQYF
TGTGCCAGCAGCTTGGTAGGATTCACAGATACGCAGTATTTT
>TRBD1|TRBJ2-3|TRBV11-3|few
CASSSGGATDTQYF
TGTGCCAGCAGCTCAGGGGGAGCGACGGATACGCAGTATTTT
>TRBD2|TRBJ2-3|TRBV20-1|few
CSARGGEGTQYF
TGCAGTGCTAGAGGGGGGGAGGGTACGCAGTATTTT
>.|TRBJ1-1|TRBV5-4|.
CASSLAGGSLNTEAFF
TGTGCCAGCAGCTTGGCCGGGGGCAGCTTGAACACTGAAGCTTTCTTT
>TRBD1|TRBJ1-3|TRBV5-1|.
CASSSGTGKGNTIYF
TGCGCCAGCAGCTCGGGGACAGGGAAAGGAAACACCATATATTTT
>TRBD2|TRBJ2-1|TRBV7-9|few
CASVNSGGNEQFF
TGTGCCAGCGTCAATAGCGGGGGGAATGAGCAGTTCTTC
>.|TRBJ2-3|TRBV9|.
CASSVELPDTQYF
TGTGCCAGCAGCGTAGAACTCCCCGATACGCAGTATTTT
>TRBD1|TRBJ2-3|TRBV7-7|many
CASSLDRGHDTQYF
TGTGCCAGCAGCTTAGACAGGGGGCACGATACGCAGTATTTT
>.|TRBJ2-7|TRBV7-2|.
CASSLQGNEQYF
TGTGCCAGCAGCTTACAGGGGAACGAGCAGTACTTC
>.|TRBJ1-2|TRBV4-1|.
CASSQDPGQGFYGYTF
TGCGCCAGCAGCCAAGATCCAGGACAAGGCTTCTATGGCTACACCTTC
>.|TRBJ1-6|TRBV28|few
CASRQEHSPLHF
TGTGCCAGCAGACAGGAGCATTCACCCCTCCACTTT